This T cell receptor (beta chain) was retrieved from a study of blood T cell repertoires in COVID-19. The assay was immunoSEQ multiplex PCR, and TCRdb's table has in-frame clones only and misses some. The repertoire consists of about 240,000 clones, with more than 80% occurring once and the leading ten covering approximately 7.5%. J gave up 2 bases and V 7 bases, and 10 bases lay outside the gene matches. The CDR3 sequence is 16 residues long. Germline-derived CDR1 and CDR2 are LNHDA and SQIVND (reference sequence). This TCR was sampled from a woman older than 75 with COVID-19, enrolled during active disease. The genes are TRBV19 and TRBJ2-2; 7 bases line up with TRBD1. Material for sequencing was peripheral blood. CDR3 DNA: TGTGCCAGTATCTCTAGGGGGCAGGCTAACACCGGGGAGCTGTTTTTT. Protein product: CASISRGQANTGELFF.